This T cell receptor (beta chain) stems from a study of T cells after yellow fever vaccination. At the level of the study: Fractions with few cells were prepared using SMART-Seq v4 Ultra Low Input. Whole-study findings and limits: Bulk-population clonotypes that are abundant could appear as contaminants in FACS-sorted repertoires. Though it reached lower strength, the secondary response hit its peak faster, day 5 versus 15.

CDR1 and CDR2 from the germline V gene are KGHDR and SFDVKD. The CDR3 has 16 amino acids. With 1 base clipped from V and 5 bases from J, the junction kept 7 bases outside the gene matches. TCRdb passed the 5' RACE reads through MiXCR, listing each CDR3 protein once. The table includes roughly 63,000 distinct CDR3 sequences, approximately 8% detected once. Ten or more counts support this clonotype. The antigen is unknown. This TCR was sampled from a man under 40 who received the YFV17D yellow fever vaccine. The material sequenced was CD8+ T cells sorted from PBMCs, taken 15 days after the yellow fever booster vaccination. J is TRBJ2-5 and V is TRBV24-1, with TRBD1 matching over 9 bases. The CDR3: CATSDFVTGGSETQYF. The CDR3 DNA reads TGTGCCACCAGTGATTTTGTAACAGGGGGCAGTGAGACCCAGTACTTC.